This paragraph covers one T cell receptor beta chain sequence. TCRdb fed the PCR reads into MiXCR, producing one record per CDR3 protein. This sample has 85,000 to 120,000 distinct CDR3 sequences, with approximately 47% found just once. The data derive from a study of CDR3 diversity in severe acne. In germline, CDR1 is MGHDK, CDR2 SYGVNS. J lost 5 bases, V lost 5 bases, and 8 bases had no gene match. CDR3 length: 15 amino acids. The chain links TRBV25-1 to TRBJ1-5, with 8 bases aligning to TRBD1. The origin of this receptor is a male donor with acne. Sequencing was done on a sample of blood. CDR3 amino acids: CASSQTGELYQPQHF. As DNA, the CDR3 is TGTGCCAGCAGTCAGACAGGGGAACTGTATCAGCCCCAGCATTTT.